Reported below is one TCR beta chain. Its antigen is not identified. Clones were sequenced by immunoSEQ multiplex PCR, and TCRdb holds only the in-frame ones, with some missing. The sample has tens of thousands of clones, more than 90% seen once. Trimming took 7 bases from V and 5 from J, leaving 15 bases between them. Germline values: CDR1 MNHNY, CDR2 SVGAGI (reference sequence). The CDR3 covers 14 residues. This sample was taken from a study of graft-versus-host responses after intestinal transplantation. Study background: Recipients were given multivisceral, liver-intestinal, or isolated intestinal transplants. The whole recipient group had anti-thymocyte globulin induction followed by tacrolimus and steroids for three to four years. Regarding the study as a whole: Recipient marrow contained GvH clones, some of which appeared first in ileum or blood. Allografts from individuals with graft-donor T cell macrochimerism displayed high graft-versus-host to host-versus-graft clonal ratios.

V is TRBV6-6 and J is TRBJ2-1; D not certain. This specimen was PBMCs, taken 16 days after intestinal transplant. The TCR sequence derives from a human patient who received an intestinal transplant, so some T cells may come from the graft donor. CDR3 residues: CASKFCVPDNEQFF. CDR3 DNA: TGTGCCAGCAAATTTTGCGTCCCGGACAATGAGCAGTTCTTC.